The clone carrying this T cell receptor (beta chain) qualifies as large. Its antigen is currently unknown. The data were taken from a study of vaccination and CD4 T cells after COVID-19. Study observations and caveats: Early post-infection timepoints were missing, and relatively few convalescent patients were studied.

Indicated treatment: 10-day PBMC culture with coronavirus spike peptide pools or control peptides (ViraFEST assay). Prior to the COVID-19 pandemic (2011-2018), the unexposed donor's CD4+ T cells were collected. Cells permitting, SARS-CoV-2 S/N and four cold-coronavirus spikes were tested on unexposed-donor CD4+ T cells. The CDR3 contains 18 residues. Germline V gene sequence: CDR1 MNHEY, CDR2 SVGAGI. Between the trimmed V and J ends, which lost 3 bases and 4 bases, there was a span of 22 bases. The study sequenced cultured CD4+ T cell DNA using the Oncomine TCR Beta short-read assay. TCRdb called the PCR reads again in MiXCR, with one record for every CDR3 protein. The table records 5,000 to 7,500 distinct CDR3 sequences, under 60% of them present only once.

The receptor comes from a human donor in good health. The material sequenced was CD4+ T cells from blood, cultured in vitro. The chain uses TRBV6-5 and TRBJ2-1; TRBD2 might be the D (6 bases). CDR3 residues: CASSYAKGPVAVYNEQFF. The CDR3 nucleotides are TGTGCCAGCAGTTATGCGAAGGGACCGGTAGCGGTGTACAATGAGCAGTTCTTC.